Below, one TCR beta chain is given with its context. The specificity of this receptor is unknown. No much larger clonotype is one base removed from it; base qualities were not supplied. Patients with autoimmune disease history or receiving systemic immunosuppression were excluded from the trial. Peripheral blood for TCR sequencing was collected from all dose cohorts at baseline, on cycle 4 day 1, and on cycle 7 day 1. The samples were drawn from a first-in-human, open-label, multicenter phase I dose-escalation trial of ivuxolimab. The trial enrolled adults with locally advanced or metastatic head and neck squamous cell, hepatocellular, melanoma or renal cell carcinoma. Before TCR sequencing, CD4+ and CD8+ T cells were separately sorted from peripheral blood. These data are taken from a study of OX40 agonist ivuxolimab in advanced cancers. General notes on the study: Ivuxolimab, which targeted the costimulatory receptor OX40 (CD134), was an agonistic, fully human IgG2 monoclonal antibody. Intravenous ivuxolimab was administered to patients every 2 weeks at six dose levels: 0.01, 0.1, 0.3, 1.5, 3 and 10 mg/kg. Among the roughly 50 dose-escalation patients, about 20 had hepatocellular carcinoma, 15 melanoma, 9 renal cell carcinoma and 9 head and neck cancer. The dose-escalation cohort was about 83% male with a mean age of about 58 years, ranging from roughly 23 to 90. Prior anti-PD-1, anti-PD-L1 or anti-CTLA-4 therapy was permitted, and checkpoint inhibitors had been received by roughly 42% of dose-escalation patients. Three dose-escalation patients achieved partial responses, one with hepatocellular carcinoma and two with cutaneous melanoma. The point of sequencing TCRbeta in the periphery was to test whether ivuxolimab changed TCR sequence diversity and drove clonal T-cell expansion. The paper reports the monotherapy dose-escalation portion (N of about 50 patients) of the phase I ivuxolimab trial.

Genomic DNA was isolated from the sorted cells so that the TCRbeta CDR3 region could be sequenced. TCRbeta CDR3 regions were sequenced using the immunoSEQ Assay. The immuneACCESS repertoire file appears here via TCRdb, limited to in-frame rearrangements. These files lack a portion of the clones; in checked studies, under half of the deficit traces to unresolved V genes, and the cause of the others is not known. For this sample there are around 65,000 clones; about nine tenths appear just once. The ten top clones hold about 0.3% of the sample. Overall study results and their limits: Low levels of normalized T-cell clonal expansion were also seen in some nonresponding patients. At doses of 0.1 to 3.0 mg/kg, clonal expansion of both CD4+ and CD8+ T cells in blood was seen between baseline and week 6. Antigen specificity was not determined for the clonally expanded peripheral T cells. Partial responders in the 0.1-3.0 mg/kg groups had among the lowest normalized peripheral clonal expansion, especially among CD8+ T cells. After ivuxolimab, CD8+ T cells had more expanded clones than CD4+ T cells on average.

The CDR3 numbers 15 residues from cysteine through phenylalanine. Here the CDR3 DNA is all that survives: 45 bases in frame from base 1. Via the germline V gene (reference sequence), CDR1 is SGHNT and CDR2 YYREEE. V lost 2 bases and J lost 6 bases; the stretch between them is 18 bases long. The material sequenced was CD4+ or CD8+ T cells sorted from blood, taken in a trial of the OX40 agonist ivuxolimab. This sequence uses TRBV5-4 and TRBJ2-7; the D region may be TRBD1 or TRBD2, each matching 5 bases equally. The clonotype originates from an adult with an advanced solid tumor such as melanoma, head and neck, liver or kidney cancer. Read as DNA, the sequence is TGTGCCAGCAGCTTTGGGGACCGGCTTTTCGGCGAGCAGTACTTC. It specifies CASSFGDRLFGEQYF.